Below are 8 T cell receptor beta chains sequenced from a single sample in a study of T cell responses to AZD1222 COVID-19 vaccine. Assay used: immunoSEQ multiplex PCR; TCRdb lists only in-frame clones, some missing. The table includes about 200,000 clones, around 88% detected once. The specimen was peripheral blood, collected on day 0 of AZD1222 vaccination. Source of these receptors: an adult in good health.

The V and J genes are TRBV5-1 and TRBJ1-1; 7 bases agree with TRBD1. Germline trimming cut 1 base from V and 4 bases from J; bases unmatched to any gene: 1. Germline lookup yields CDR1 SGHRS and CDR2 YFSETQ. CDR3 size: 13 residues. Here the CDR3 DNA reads TGCGCCAGCAGCTTGCCAGGGGGCACTGAAGCTTTCTTT. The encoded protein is CASSLPGGTEAFF.

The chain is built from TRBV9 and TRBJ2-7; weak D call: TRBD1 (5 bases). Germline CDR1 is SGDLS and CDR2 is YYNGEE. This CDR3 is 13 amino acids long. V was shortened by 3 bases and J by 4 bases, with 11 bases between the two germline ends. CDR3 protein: CASSGQPGYEQYF. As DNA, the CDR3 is TGTGCCAGCAGCGGACAGCCCGGTTACGAGCAGTACTTC.

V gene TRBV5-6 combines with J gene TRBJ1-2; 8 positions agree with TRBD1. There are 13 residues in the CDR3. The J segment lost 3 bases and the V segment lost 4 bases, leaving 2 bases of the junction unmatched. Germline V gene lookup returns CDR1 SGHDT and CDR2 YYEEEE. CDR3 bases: TGTGCCAGCAGCCCAGGGGGCGACTATGGCTACACCTTC. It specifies CASSPGGDYGYTF.

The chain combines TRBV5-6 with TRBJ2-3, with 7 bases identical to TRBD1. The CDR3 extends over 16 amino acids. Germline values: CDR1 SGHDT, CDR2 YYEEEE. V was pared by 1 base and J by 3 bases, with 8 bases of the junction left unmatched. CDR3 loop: CASSLRWQGVTDTQYF. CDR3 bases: TGTGCCAGCAGCTTGAGGTGGCAGGGGGTGACAGATACGCAGTATTTT. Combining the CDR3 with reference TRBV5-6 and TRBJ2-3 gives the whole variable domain DAGVTQSPTHLIKTRGQQVTLRCSPKSGHDTVSWYQQALGQGPQFIFQYYEEEERQRGNFPDRFSGHQFPNYSSELNVNALLLGDSALYLCASSLRWQGVTDTQYFGPGTRLTVL.

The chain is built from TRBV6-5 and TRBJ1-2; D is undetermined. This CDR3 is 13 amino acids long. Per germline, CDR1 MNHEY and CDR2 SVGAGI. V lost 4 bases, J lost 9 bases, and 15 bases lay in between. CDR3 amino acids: CASSSDPGFSYTF. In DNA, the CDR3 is TGTGCCAGCAGTTCAGACCCTGGGTTTAGCTACACCTTC.

The CDR3 nucleotides are TGTGCCAGCAGCGTCGAACGGAACACTGAAGCTTTCTTT. Its protein is CASSVERNTEAFF. The rearrangement uses TRBV6-4 and TRBJ1-1; no reliable D call. The CDR3 runs to 13 residues. V was cut by 6 bases and J by 1 base, with 9 bases left in between. Germline V gene lookup returns CDR1 MRHNA and CDR2 SNTAGT.

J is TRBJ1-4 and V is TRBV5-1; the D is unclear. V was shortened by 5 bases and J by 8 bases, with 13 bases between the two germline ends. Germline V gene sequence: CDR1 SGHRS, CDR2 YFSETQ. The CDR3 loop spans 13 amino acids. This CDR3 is CASRPGAGEKLFF. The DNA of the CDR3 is TGCGCCAGCAGACCTGGTGCGGGCGAAAAACTGTTTTTT.

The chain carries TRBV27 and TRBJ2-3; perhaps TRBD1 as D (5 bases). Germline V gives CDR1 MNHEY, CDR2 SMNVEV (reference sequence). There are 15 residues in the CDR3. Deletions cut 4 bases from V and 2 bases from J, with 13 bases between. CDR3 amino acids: CASSSGQFYTDTQYF. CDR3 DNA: TGTGCCAGCAGTTCAGGACAATTCTACACAGATACGCAGTATTTT.